This T cell receptor beta chain stems from a study of T cells in Graves' hyperthyroidism and ophthalmopathy. With respect to this clonotype: No antigen is known for it.

When ophthalmopathy did not progress within 18 months, Graves' hyperthyroidism was considered stable. Overall study findings and caveats: A 13 V-J model separated ophthalmopathy from stable hyperthyroidism.

Amplification targeted TCR beta CDR3 regions from RNA transcripts. RT-PCR in the first round (using the HTBI primer set) targeted the TCR CDR3. Via MiXCR, TCRdb re-called the multiplex PCR reads, giving one row per CDR3 protein. The table lists roughly 740,000 distinct CDR3 sequences, roughly 17% of them singletons. V was pared by 5 bases and J by 0 bases, with 11 bases between. The length of the CDR3 is 15 residues. Germline CDR1 and CDR2: SGHTA and FQGTGA. The chain employs TRBV7-3 and TRBJ2-1; D call uncertain. Sequenced: blood. The receptor was derived from a man between 18 and 35 years old with Graves' hyperthyroidism. CDR3 sequence (DNA): TGTGCCAGCAGCCCCGTTCCTAGCTCCTACAATGAGCAGTTCTTC. Translation gives CASSPVPSSYNEQFF.